The following is a T cell receptor (beta chain) sequence with its context. TCRdb ran MiXCR on the RT-PCR reads and lists one entry per CDR3 protein. The sample records more than 500,000 distinct CDR3 sequences, 11% being singletons. This sample stems from a study of response to subunit inactivated influenza vaccine. The CDR3 is made up of 14 amino acids. The V end lost 5 bases, the J end lost 2 bases, and 11 bases lay between the germline ends. Germline V CDR1 and CDR2: SGHRS, YFSETQ. The data were also submitted as part of a second study, on T cells expressing NK-cell markers. From that report: It was by 5'RACE template switching with UMIs that TCR beta cDNA was made. The CD3+CD56-NKG2C+ fraction of a handful of donors was likewise dominated by these clonotypes.

Material: PBMCs from blood, obtained on the day of vaccination. This TCR was recovered from a man in his forties or fifties who received an inactivated influenza vaccine. The V call is TRBV5-1, the J call TRBJ2-1, with D unresolved. CDR3 in amino acids: CASRLGEAYNEQFF. In nucleotides, the CDR3 is TGCGCCAGCAGGCTGGGCGAGGCCTACAATGAGCAGTTCTTC.